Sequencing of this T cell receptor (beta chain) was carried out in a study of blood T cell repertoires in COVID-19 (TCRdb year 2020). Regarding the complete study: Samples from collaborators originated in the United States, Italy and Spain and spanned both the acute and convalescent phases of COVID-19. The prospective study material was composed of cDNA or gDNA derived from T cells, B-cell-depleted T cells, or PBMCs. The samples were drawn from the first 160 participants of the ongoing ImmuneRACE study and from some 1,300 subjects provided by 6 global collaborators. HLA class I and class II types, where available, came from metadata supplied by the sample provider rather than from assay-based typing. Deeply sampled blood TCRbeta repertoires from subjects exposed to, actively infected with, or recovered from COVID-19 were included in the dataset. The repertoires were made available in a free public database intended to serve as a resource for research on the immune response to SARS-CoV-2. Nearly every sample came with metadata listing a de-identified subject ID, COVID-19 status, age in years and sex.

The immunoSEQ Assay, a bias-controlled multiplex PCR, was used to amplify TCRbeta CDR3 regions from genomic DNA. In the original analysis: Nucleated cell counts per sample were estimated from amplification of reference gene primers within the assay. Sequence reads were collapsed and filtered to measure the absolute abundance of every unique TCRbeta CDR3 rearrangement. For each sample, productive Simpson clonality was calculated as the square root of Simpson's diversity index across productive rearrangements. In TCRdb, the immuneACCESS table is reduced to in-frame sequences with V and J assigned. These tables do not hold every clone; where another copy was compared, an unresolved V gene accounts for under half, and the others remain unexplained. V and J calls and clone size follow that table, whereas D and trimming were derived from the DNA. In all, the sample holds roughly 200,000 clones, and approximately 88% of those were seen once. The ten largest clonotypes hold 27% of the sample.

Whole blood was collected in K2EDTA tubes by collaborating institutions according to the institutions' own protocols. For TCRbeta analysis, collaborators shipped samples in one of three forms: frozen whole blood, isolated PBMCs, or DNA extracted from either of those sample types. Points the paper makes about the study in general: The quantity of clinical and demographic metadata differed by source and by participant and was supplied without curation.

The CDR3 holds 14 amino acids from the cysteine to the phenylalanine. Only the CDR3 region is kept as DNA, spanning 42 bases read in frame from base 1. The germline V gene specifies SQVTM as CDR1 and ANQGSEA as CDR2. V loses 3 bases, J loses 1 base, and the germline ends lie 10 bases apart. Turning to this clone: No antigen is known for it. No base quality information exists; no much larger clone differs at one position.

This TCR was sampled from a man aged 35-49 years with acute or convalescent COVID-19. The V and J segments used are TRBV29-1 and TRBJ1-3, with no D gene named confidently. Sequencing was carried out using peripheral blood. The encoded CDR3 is CSVDRSGSGNTIYF. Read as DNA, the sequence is TGCAGCGTTGACCGTAGCGGATCTGGAAACACCATATATTTT.